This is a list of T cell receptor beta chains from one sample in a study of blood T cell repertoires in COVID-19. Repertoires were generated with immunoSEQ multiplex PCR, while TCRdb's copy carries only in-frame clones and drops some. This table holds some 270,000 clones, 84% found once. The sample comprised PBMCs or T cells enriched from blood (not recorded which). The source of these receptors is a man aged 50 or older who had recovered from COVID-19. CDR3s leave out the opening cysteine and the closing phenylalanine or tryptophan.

ASSPTGFSTGELF	TRBV19	TRBJ2-2
ASSFRSQFGGELF	TRBV27	TRBJ2-2
ASSYNPGTGYEKLF	TRBV6-5	TRBJ1-4
AGGGNTEAF	TRBV12-3/TRBV12-4	TRBJ1-1
ASSPGLANEQF	TRBV18	TRBJ2-1
ASSFETSSYEQY	TRBV28	TRBJ2-7
ASSPSYRSNTGELF	TRBV18	TRBJ2-2
ASSQGAVNTEAF	TRBV3-1/TRBV3-2	TRBJ1-1
ASSLASTGDSNQPQH	TRBV4-1	TRBJ1-5
ASSYRDKGRAF	TRBV6-5	TRBJ1-1
ASSLPLAGGLGEQF	TRBV5-1	TRBJ2-1
ASSVQTSTGELF	TRBV9	TRBJ2-2
ASSRRTSGSTDTQY	TRBV6-2/TRBV6-3	TRBJ2-3
ASSQGNAGGLVNEQF	TRBV4-2	TRBJ2-1
ASSIITGLSETQY	TRBV28	TRBJ2-5
ASSLMGTSGRRNEQF	TRBV7-2	TRBJ2-1
ASSYAGGGYSSYEQY	TRBV6-2/TRBV6-3	TRBJ2-7
ASSSQDQNTEAF	TRBV6-6	TRBJ1-1
ASSPRDRPESYNEQF	TRBV18	TRBJ2-1
ASSLTALDNEQF	TRBV11-2	TRBJ2-1
ATSPPSWDRFGYT	TRBV19	TRBJ1-2
ASSISQYQPQH	TRBV19	TRBJ1-5
ASSLFGEGRGETQY	TRBV7-2	TRBJ2-5
ASSPRQGSNQPQH	TRBV3-1/TRBV3-2	TRBJ1-5
ASSHQGGETQY	TRBV7-2	TRBJ2-5
ASSTLTGFYGYT	TRBV11-2	TRBJ1-2
ASTFPGLAGVMAYEQY	TRBV11-2	TRBJ2-7
ASSLFTGWAEAF	TRBV5-1	TRBJ1-1
ASSYGTGPYEQY	TRBV5-1	TRBJ2-7
ASSLIRSEKLF	TRBV5-6	TRBJ1-4
ASSLLGRADTEAF	TRBV5-1	TRBJ1-1
ASRRLAGGPSGADTQY	TRBV5-4	TRBJ2-3
ASSPSGNNQPQH	TRBV3-1/TRBV3-2	TRBJ1-5
ASSWTEKETQY	TRBV12-3/TRBV12-4	TRBJ2-5
ASKPGQGNSYEQY	TRBV19	TRBJ2-7
ASSLAGGSGNTIY	TRBV5-4	TRBJ1-3
ASSPQGAEQY	TRBV18	TRBJ2-7
ASAQGTSGNTIY	TRBV18	TRBJ1-3
ASRQGRSNTGELF	TRBV27	TRBJ2-2
ASSLEGTGGNEQY	TRBV5-1	TRBJ2-7